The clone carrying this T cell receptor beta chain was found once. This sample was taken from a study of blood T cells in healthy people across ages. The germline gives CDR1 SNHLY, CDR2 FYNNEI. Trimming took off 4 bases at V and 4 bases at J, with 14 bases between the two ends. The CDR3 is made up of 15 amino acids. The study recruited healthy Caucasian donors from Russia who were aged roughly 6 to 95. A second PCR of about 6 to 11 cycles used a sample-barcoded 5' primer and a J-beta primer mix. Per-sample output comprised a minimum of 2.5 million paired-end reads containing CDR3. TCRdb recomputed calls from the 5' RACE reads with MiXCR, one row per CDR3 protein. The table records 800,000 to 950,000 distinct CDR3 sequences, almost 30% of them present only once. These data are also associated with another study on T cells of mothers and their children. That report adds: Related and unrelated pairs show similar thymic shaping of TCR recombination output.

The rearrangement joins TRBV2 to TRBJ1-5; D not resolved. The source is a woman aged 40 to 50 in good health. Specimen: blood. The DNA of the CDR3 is TGTGCCAGCAGTGCGGTCGGAGGGTGGAATCAGCCCCAGCATTTT. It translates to CASSAVGGWNQPQHF. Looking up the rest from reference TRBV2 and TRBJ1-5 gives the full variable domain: EPEVTQTPSHQVTQMGQEVILRCVPISNHLYFYWYRQILGQKVEFLVSFYNNEISEKSEIFDDQFSVERPDGSNFTLKIRSTKLEDSAMYFCASSAVGGWNQPQHFGDGTRLSIL.